The clone carrying this TCR beta chain appeared a few times. The antigen is undetermined. V shed 6 bases and J shed 6 bases, with 19 bases lying between them. The CDR3 runs 14 residues. Germline assignment: CDR1 DFQATT and CDR2 SNEGSKA (reference sequence). The entry originates in a study of CD8 T cells in ankylosing spondylitis. Via MiXCR, TCRdb re-called the 5' RACE reads, giving one row per CDR3 protein. The sample contains around 890,000 distinct CDR3 sequences, about 12% of which appear only once. Whole-study results and caveats: Made up of eight highly homologous variants, a TCR beta motif appeared characteristic of ankylosing spondylitis blood.

This chain connects TRBV20-1 to TRBJ2-3, with D maybe TRBD1 (6 bases). The sequence was collected from a male donor with ankylosing spondylitis. The sample taken for sequencing was blood, either unsorted or a sorted T cell fraction (not recorded which). The CDR3 protein is CSARDTRSGDTQYF. The CDR3 bases are TGCAGTGCAAGGGACACCCGATCGGGGGATACGCAGTATTTT.